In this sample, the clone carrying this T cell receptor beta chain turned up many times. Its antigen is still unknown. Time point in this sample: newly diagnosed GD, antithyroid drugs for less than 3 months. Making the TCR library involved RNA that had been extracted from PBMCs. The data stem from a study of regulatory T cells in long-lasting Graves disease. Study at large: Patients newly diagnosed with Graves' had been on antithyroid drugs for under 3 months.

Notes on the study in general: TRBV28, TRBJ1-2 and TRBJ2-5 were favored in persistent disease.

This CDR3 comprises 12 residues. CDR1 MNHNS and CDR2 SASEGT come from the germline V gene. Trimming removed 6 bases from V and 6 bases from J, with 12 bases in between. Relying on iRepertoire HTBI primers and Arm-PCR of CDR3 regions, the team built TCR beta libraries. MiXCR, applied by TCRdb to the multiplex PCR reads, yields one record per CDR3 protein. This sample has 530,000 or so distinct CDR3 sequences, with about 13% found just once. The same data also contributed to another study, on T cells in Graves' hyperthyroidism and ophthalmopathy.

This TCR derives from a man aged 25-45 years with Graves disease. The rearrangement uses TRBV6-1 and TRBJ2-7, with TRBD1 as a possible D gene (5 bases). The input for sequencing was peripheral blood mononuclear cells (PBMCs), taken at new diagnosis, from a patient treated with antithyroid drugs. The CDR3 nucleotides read TGTGCCAGCAGGCTCCAGGGTGGCGAGCAGTACTTC. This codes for CASRLQGGEQYF.